The 25 T cell receptor beta chains given below trace back to one sample, sequenced in a study of T cells in Graves' hyperthyroidism and ophthalmopathy. Amplified regions were TCR beta CDR3 sequences from RNA transcripts. HTBI primers were the set used in a first-round RT-PCR of the TCR CDR3. TCRdb called the multiplex PCR reads again in MiXCR, with one record for every CDR3 protein. The sample lists approximately 370,000 distinct CDR3 sequences; about 15% were seen once. Sequences were obtained from blood. These receptors originate from a woman in her twenties or thirties with Graves' hyperthyroidism.

The chain carries TRBV27 and TRBJ2-7, with D perhaps matching TRBD1 (5 bases). The germline CDR1 and CDR2 sequences are MNHEY and SMNVEV (reference sequence). The germline V and J ends were trimmed by 0 bases and 6 bases, with 9 bases remaining between them. CDR3 length: 13 residues. DNA for the CDR3: TGTGCCAGCAGTTTATCGGCCAGGGCCGAGCAGTACTTC. It yields the protein CASSLSARAEQYF.

This clonotype was seen at least ten times. The rearrangement links TRBV6-1 to TRBJ1-2; the D gene is possibly TRBD1 (6 bases). V was trimmed by 0 bases and J by 7 bases, leaving 12 bases between them. Per the germline V gene, CDR1 is MNHNS and CDR2 is SASEGT. This CDR3 has 14 amino acids. The CDR3: CASSEAVGATGYTF. CDR3 nucleotides: TGTGCCAGCAGTGAAGCGGTGGGGGCGACTGGCTACACCTTC.

This clonotype was seen a handful of times. This rearrangement joins TRBV5-1 to TRBJ2-2; TRBD1 might be the D (6 bases). Germline lookup yields CDR1 SGHRS and CDR2 YFSETQ. The CDR3 consists of 15 residues. Trimming shortened V by 2 bases and J by 7 bases, and 15 bases separated the two germline ends. Written as DNA, the CDR3 is TGCGCCAGCAGCTTCCCCGGCCTCAGGGGCGGGGAGCTGTTTTTT. This gives the protein CASSFPGLRGGELFF.

V is TRBV20-1 and J is TRBJ2-1, with D unclear. The CDR3 runs 14 residues. V was pared by 6 bases and J by 0 bases, with 12 bases between. Per the germline V gene, CDR1 is DFQATT and CDR2 is SNEGSKA (reference sequence). CDR3 residues: CSAPSGASYNEQFF. The DNA for the CDR3 is TGCAGTGCCCCCTCTGGCGCCTCCTACAATGAGCAGTTCTTC.

At least ten counts were recorded for this clonotype. V and J are TRBV27 and TRBJ1-1; 9 bases align to TRBD1. The junction had 3 bases not matched to a gene; V was cut back by 3 bases and J by 4 bases. The CDR3 consists of 14 residues. The V gene's germline CDR1 is MNHEY and CDR2 SMNVEV (reference sequence). For the CDR3, the DNA is TGTGCCAGCAGTTTGGAGACAGGGGGCACTGAAGCTTTCTTT. Translating it yields CASSLETGGTEAFF.

This clonotype came up many times. This chain uses TRBV28 with TRBJ2-3; D gene ambiguous. V was trimmed by 5 bases and J by 0 bases, leaving 9 bases between them. Germline loops: CDR1 MDHEN, CDR2 SYDVKM. There are 14 residues in the CDR3. The CDR3: CASSPSASTDTQYF. The DNA for the CDR3 is TGTGCCAGCAGTCCCTCAGCAAGCACAGATACGCAGTATTTT.

Here the CDR3 reads CASSLRGAPTDTQYF. The CDR3 DNA reads as TGTGCCAGCAGTCTGCGGGGGGCACCCACAGATACGCAGTATTTT. The V call is TRBV12-3 or TRBV12-4, the J call TRBJ2-3; the match to TRBD2 covers 8 bases. V lost 5 bases to trimming and J lost 2 bases; unmatched junction nucleotides: 6. The CDR3 runs 15 residues.

This clonotype was seen at least ten times. As DNA, the CDR3 is TGTGCCAGCAGGACCAGCAAAGAGACCCAGTACTTC. Protein: CASRTSKETQYF. The genes are TRBV5-6 and TRBJ2-5; D gene uncertain. The V end was cut by 5 bases, the J end by 3 bases, with 8 bases between. The CDR3 loop spans 12 amino acids. Germline CDR1 SGHDT, CDR2 YYEEEE. Looking up the rest from reference TRBV5-6 and TRBJ2-5 gives the full variable domain: DAGVTQSPTHLIKTRGQQVTLRCSPKSGHDTVSWYQQALGQGPQFIFQYYEEEERQRGNFPDRFSGHQFPNYSSELNVNALLLGDSALYLCASRTSKETQYFGPGTRLLVL.

This clonotype was seen only a few times. The CDR3 region is CASSIGATLRTEAFF. Written as DNA, the CDR3 is TGTGCCAGTAGTATAGGCGCGACGTTGAGGACTGAAGCTTTCTTT. J is TRBJ1-1 and V is TRBV19; D ambiguous. Germline loops: CDR1 LNHDA, CDR2 SQIVND (reference sequence). The CDR3 has 15 residues. With 1 base removed from V and 5 bases from J, the gap between germline ends came to 14 bases.

This clonotype was observed at least ten times. The rearrangement links TRBV2 to TRBJ1-4; D is uncertain. Germline CDR1 reads SNHLY; CDR2 reads FYNNEI. V was shortened by 3 bases and J by 8 bases, with 1 base between the two germline ends. This CDR3 region has 10 residues. The CDR3 loop reads CASSEEKLFF. The CDR3 DNA reads TGTGCCAGCAGTGAGGAAAAACTGTTTTTT. Combining the CDR3 with reference TRBV2 and TRBJ1-4 gives the whole variable domain EPEVTQTPSHQVTQMGQEVILRCVPISNHLYFYWYRQILGQKVEFLVSFYNNEISEKSEIFDDQFSVERPDGSNFTLKIRSTKLEDSAMYFCASSEEKLFFGSGTQLSVL.

The rearrangement uses TRBV4-2 and TRBJ2-7; 10 bases agree with TRBD2. This CDR3 is built from 18 residues. J lost 2 bases, V lost 0 bases, and 10 bases had no gene match. CDR1 is LGHNA and CDR2 is YNFKEQ in the germline V gene. The CDR3 sequence is CASSQDSGAGGFTYEQYF. In DNA form, the CDR3 reads TGTGCCAGCAGCCAAGACAGCGGAGCGGGAGGGTTTACCTACGAGCAGTACTTC.

This clonotype was picked up many times. V gene TRBV20-1 combines with J gene TRBJ2-5; D remains ambiguous. The CDR3 is 14 amino acids. The V and J ends lost 2 bases and 5 bases respectively, with 15 bases between them. Per the germline V gene, CDR1 is DFQATT and CDR2 is SNEGSKA (reference sequence). The DNA for the CDR3 is TGCAGTGCTAGAATATGGGCTGCTTTGGAGACCCAGTACTTC. Its translation: CSARIWAALETQYF.

The chain joins TRBV3-1 to TRBJ2-7, with a weak D call TRBD1 (6 bases). V lost 3 bases, J lost 5 bases, and 14 bases lay in between. CDR3 length: 14 residues. Per germline, CDR1 LGHDT and CDR2 YNNKEL (reference sequence). CDR3 in DNA: TGTGCCAGCAGCCATCGAAGCAGGGGTAACGAGCAGTACTTC. Protein sequence: CASSHRSRGNEQYF.

Points on this clonotype: Given a much more abundant clone one base away, this may be a read error. The chain links TRBV29-1 to TRBJ2-5; no reliable D call. This CDR3 spans 13 amino acids. Germline values: CDR1 SQVTM, CDR2 ANQGSEA. Here the CDR3 DNA reads TGCAGCGTTGAACGGCCAGACCAAAAGACCCAGTACTTC. Its translation: CSVERPDQKTQYF.

The sample holds a few counts of this clonotype. The chain couples TRBV11-3 to TRBJ2-5; D is perhaps TRBD1 (5 bases). Deletions cut 5 bases from V and 7 bases from J, with 17 bases between. This CDR3 spans 14 amino acids. Germline V lookup: CDR1 SGHNT, CDR2 YENEEA. CDR3 region: CASSLSRVSGTQYF. CDR3 nucleotides: TGTGCCAGCAGCCTAAGCAGGGTATCGGGGACCCAGTACTTC.

This clonotype turned up a few times. The chain couples TRBV5-1 to TRBJ2-5; 12 bases line up with TRBD1. CDR1 and CDR2 from the germline V gene are SGHRS and YFSETQ. This CDR3 spans 16 amino acids. V lost 4 bases to trimming and J lost 5 bases; unmatched junction nucleotides: 9. CDR3: CASSQAGQGAGETQYF. The CDR3 DNA reads as TGCGCCAGCAGCCAGGCGGGACAGGGGGCTGGGGAGACCCAGTACTTC.

The chain uses TRBV11-2 and TRBJ2-3; TRBD2 aligns across 9 bases. Germline CDR1 is SGHAT and CDR2 is FQNNGV. V shed 4 bases, J shed 6 bases, and the junction held 17 bases outside the gene matches. CDR3 size: 18 residues. CDR3 sequence reads: CASSSRLPLAGLNDTQYF. In nucleotides, the CDR3 is TGTGCCAGCAGCTCCAGGCTCCCACTAGCGGGCCTGAATGATACGCAGTATTTT.

This clonotype was counted at least ten times. The chain employs TRBV3-1 and TRBJ1-1; a possible D gene is TRBD1 (5 bases). With 4 bases removed from V and 2 bases from J, the gap between germline ends came to 14 bases. The CDR3 covers 15 residues. Looked up from germline, CDR1 is LGHDT and CDR2 is YNNKEL (reference sequence). CDR3 nucleotide sequence: TGTGCCAGCAGCCCCTGGGACCTGGGAAACACTGAAGCTTTCTTT. Translated: CASSPWDLGNTEAFF.

This clonotype was seen ten or more times. The chain employs TRBV28 and TRBJ1-1; tentative D call: TRBD1 (6 bases). CDR3 length: 15 residues. Germline assignment: CDR1 MDHEN and CDR2 SYDVKM. V shed 7 bases and J shed 0 bases, with 15 bases lying between them. This chain's CDR3 is CASTTDSLMNTEAFF. For the CDR3, the DNA is TGTGCCAGCACTACGGACAGCCTCATGAACACTGAAGCTTTCTTT.

The rearrangement uses TRBV6-6 and TRBJ2-1; D gene unclear. V lost 0 bases to trimming and J lost 4 bases, with 4 bases between them. The CDR3 is 13 residues long. CDR1 MNHNY and CDR2 SVGAGI come from the germline V gene (reference sequence). CDR3 nucleotides: TGTGCCAGCAGTTACTCGAAATACAATGAGCAGTTCTTC. It codes for CASSYSKYNEQFF.

This clonotype was detected only a few times. The V gene is TRBV5-4, the J gene TRBJ2-3; TRBD2 is a possible D gene (6 bases). V was cut by 2 bases and J by 2 bases, with 18 bases left in between. The germline CDR1 and CDR2 sequences are SGHNT and YYREEE (reference sequence). The CDR3 is 17 amino acids. The CDR3 sequence is CASSFSHRLDPTDTQYF. The CDR3 DNA sequence: TGTGCCAGCAGCTTTTCCCATCGACTAGACCCCACAGATACGCAGTATTTT. The variable domain in full, with the rest retrieved from reference TRBV5-4 and TRBJ2-3, is ETGVTQSPTHLIKTRGQQVTLRCSSQSGHNTVSWYQQALGQGPQFIFQYYREEENGRGNFPPRFSGLQFPNYSSELNVNALELDDSALYLCASSFSHRLDPTDTQYFGPGTRLTVL.

This clonotype came up many times. The chain couples TRBV6-5 to TRBJ2-3, with TRBD1 matching 7 bases. Unmatched junction bases numbered 9, after V lost 0 bases and J lost 6 bases. Germline values: CDR1 MNHEY, CDR2 SVGAGI. CDR3 length: 16 amino acids. The CDR3 DNA reads as TGTGCCAGCAGTTACTCGCCGCAGGGGGATATTGATACGCAGTATTTT. This sequence encodes CASSYSPQGDIDTQYF.

J is TRBJ2-2 and V is TRBV25-1; D gene ambiguous. The CDR3 totals 15 residues. V lost 3 bases and J lost 1, with 9 bases in between. Germline CDR1 reads MGHDK; CDR2 reads SYGVNS. The CDR3 loop reads CASSESSLNTGELFF. CDR3 in DNA: TGTGCCAGCAGTGAGTCCTCTCTGAACACCGGGGAGCTGTTTTTT.

Of note for this clonotype: One end of the junction fails to match germline, which may point to a read error. This chain uses TRBV6-4 with TRBJ2-2, with a possible D match to TRBD2 (5 bases). Germline V gives CDR1 MRHNA, CDR2 SNTAGT. CDR3 length: 15 amino acids. CDR3 protein: CANSEGGENTGELFF. CDR3 in DNA: TGTGCCAACAGTGAGGGCGGCGAGAACACCGGGGAGCTGTTTTTT.

In this sample, this clonotype turned up many times. This rearrangement joins TRBV30 to TRBJ1-1, with TRBD1 identical over 9 bases. Germline V lookup: CDR1 GTSNPN, CDR2 SVGIG (reference sequence). The CDR3 contains 15 residues. J lost 1 base, V lost 5 bases, and 8 bases had no gene match. The CDR3 bases are TGTGCCTGGGGCTCTGACAGGGGGGGGAACACTGAAGCTTTCTTT. This translates into CAWGSDRGGNTEAFF.